One and the same sample provided the 15 T cell receptor beta chains below, sequenced in a study of glioma-infiltrating T cells. Amplification of TCR alpha and beta CDR3 regions from RNA used iRepertoire nested multiplex PCR. Each CDR3 protein is one row after TCRdb ran MiXCR on the multiplex PCR reads. In the table there are 3,000 to 4,000 distinct CDR3 sequences, 86% of which are singletons. Material for sequencing was glioma tissue, nonneoplastic brain tissue, or PBMCs (not recorded which). The receptors stem from a human donor with low-grade glioma or glioblastoma, undergoing nonglioma brain surgery, or in good health (not recorded which).

Concerning this clonotype: This beta chain is an off-target read within a library intended for alpha chains, so its frequency means little. V gene TRBV6-1 combines with J gene TRBJ2-5; D gene unclear. Trimming removed 1 base at V and 7 bases at J, with 10 bases between. The CDR3 spans 13 residues. Looked up from germline, CDR1 is MNHNS and CDR2 is SASEGT. In nucleotides, the CDR3 is TGTGCCAGCAGTGAAGGGGCTCGGAGGACCCAGTACTTC. It translates to CASSEGARRTQYF.

Note on this clonotype: Within a library made for alpha chains, this beta chain is off target, and its count is uninformative. The chain employs TRBV27 and TRBJ2-5; D remains unclear. V was trimmed by 6 bases and J by 0 bases, leaving 5 bases between them. Germline V gene lookup returns CDR1 MNHEY and CDR2 SMNVEV (reference sequence). There are 12 residues in the CDR3. As DNA, the CDR3 is TGTGCCAGCAGGAACAACCAAGAGACCCAGTACTTC. It translates to CASRNNQETQYF.

Comment on this clonotype: Within a library made for alpha chains, this beta chain is off target, and its count is uninformative. The rearrangement uses TRBV28 and TRBJ1-1; 7 positions match TRBD1. Germline V gene data show CDR1 as MDHEN and CDR2 as SYDVKM. V dropped 3 bases and J dropped 4; count of bases not matched to a gene: 2. This CDR3 has 13 residues. In nucleotides, the CDR3 is TGTGCCAGCAGTTTTCCAGGGGGCACTGAAGCTTTCTTT. This translates into CASSFPGGTEAFF. Drawing the rest from reference TRBV28 and TRBJ1-1, the complete variable domain is DVKVTQSSRYLVKRTGEKVFLECVQDMDHENMFWYRQDPGLGLRLIYFSYDVKMKEKGDIPEGYSVSREKKERFSLILESASTNQTSMYLCASSFPGGTEAFFGQGTRLTVV.

To note about this clonotype: This beta chain came through as a stray read in a library set up for alpha chains, and its size says little. J is TRBJ1-3 and V is TRBV3-1; D ambiguous. Germline V gene sequence: CDR1 LGHDT, CDR2 YNNKEL (reference sequence). The germline V and J ends were trimmed by 0 bases and 3 bases, with 6 bases remaining between them. The CDR3 extends over 14 amino acids. CDR3 protein: CASSQDRSGNTIYF. DNA for the CDR3: TGTGCCAGCAGCCAAGACAGGAGTGGAAACACCATATATTTT.

As concerns this clonotype: A library made for alpha chains picked up this beta chain off target, so its size means little. The chain is built from TRBV27 and TRBJ1-2; no clear D gene. CDR3 length: 14 residues. Germline V gives CDR1 MNHEY, CDR2 SMNVEV (reference sequence). Trimming removed 2 bases at V and 2 bases at J, with 9 bases between. For the CDR3, the DNA is TGTGCCAGCAGTTTAGGATCCGGCAACTATGGCTACACCTTC. Protein product: CASSLGSGNYGYTF.

Turning to this clonotype: The library was prepared for alpha chains; this beta chain is a stray read, so its frequency means little. This chain uses TRBV20-1 with TRBJ2-1; a possible D gene is TRBD2 (5 bases). The CDR3 runs 18 residues. V was clipped by 0 bases and J by 6 bases, with 24 bases between them. Germline V gives CDR1 DFQATT, CDR2 SNEGSKA (reference sequence). The CDR3, as DNA: TGCAGTGCTAGAGATCTTCCCTTTCGTTCGAGGGATCTCAATGAGCAGTTCTTC. Protein: CSARDLPFRSRDLNEQFF.

On this clonotype itself: This beta chain is a stray read from a library made for alpha chains; its abundance is not meaningful. CDR3 residues: CASNRQYDTEAFF. The CDR3 region has the DNA TGTGCCAGCAACCGACAGTACGACACTGAAGCTTTCTTT. The chain couples TRBV7-2 to TRBJ1-1, with D perhaps TRBD1 (5 bases). Trimming took 7 bases from V and 3 from J, leaving 12 bases between them. The germline V gene has CDR1 SGHTA and CDR2 FQGNSA. This CDR3 comprises 13 residues.

Remarks on this clonotype: The library was built for alpha chains, so this beta chain is an off-target read and its size means little. In nucleotides, the CDR3 is TGTGCCAGCAGCATTCGACAGGGTTACGAGCAGTACTTC. Translating gives CASSIRQGYEQYF. This sequence joins TRBV6-2 or TRBV6-3 and TRBJ2-7; 7 bases agree with TRBD1. The V gene's germline CDR1 is MNHEY and CDR2 SVGEGT. The CDR3 sequence is 13 residues long. The junction had 6 bases not matched to a gene; V was cut back by 6 bases and J by 4 bases.

With respect to this clonotype: This beta chain is an off-target read within a library intended for alpha chains, so its frequency means little. The CDR3 here is CASSSPRAGNTIYF. The CDR3 region has the DNA TGTGCCAGCAGCTCCCCTCGCGCTGGAAACACCATATATTTT. V usage is TRBV11-2 and J usage is TRBJ1-3; D gene unclear. The germline V and J ends were trimmed by 4 bases and 2 bases, with 9 bases remaining between them. From germline, CDR1 is SGHAT and CDR2 FQNNGV. The CDR3 consists of 14 residues.

Remarks on this clonotype: As an off-target read in a library built for alpha chains, this beta chain has a frequency of little significance. V is TRBV6-2 or TRBV6-3 and J is TRBJ1-2; 9 bases match TRBD1. CDR1 is MNHEY, CDR2 SVGEGT, per germline. The length of the CDR3 is 14 residues. Germline trimming cut 0 bases from V and 4 bases from J; bases unmatched to any gene: 0. The CDR3 reads CASSYSGQGYGYTF. The DNA of the CDR3 is TGTGCCAGCAGTTACTCGGGACAGGGCTATGGCTACACCTTC.

With regard to this clonotype: As an off-target read in a library built for alpha chains, this beta chain has a frequency of little significance. The chain combines TRBV20-1 with TRBJ1-3; D might be TRBD1 (5 bases). V lost 3 bases, J lost 0 bases, and 18 bases lay in between. Germline-derived CDR1 and CDR2 are DFQATT and SNEGSKA (reference sequence). This CDR3 spans 17 amino acids. The DNA for the CDR3 is TGCAGTGCTAGGCCCCGGTGGGGCGGCCCCTCTGGAAACACCATATATTTT. Its translation is CSARPRWGGPSGNTIYF.

On this clonotype itself: This beta chain turned up in a library designed for alpha chains; as an off-target read, its abundance says little. The chain recombines TRBV6-9 with TRBJ2-7; TRBD2 matches at 11 bases. Per germline, CDR1 MNHGY and CDR2 SVAAGI. With 3 bases clipped from V and 2 bases from J, the junction kept 9 bases outside the gene matches. The CDR3 runs to 17 residues. CDR3 region: CASSYPPSGGLTYEQYF. CDR3 bases: TGTGCCAGCAGTTACCCCCCTAGCGGGGGGCTCACCTACGAGCAGTACTTC.

Concerning this clonotype itself: A library made for alpha chains picked up this beta chain off target, so its size means little. The rearrangement joins TRBV6-2 or TRBV6-3 to TRBJ1-6, with TRBD1 matching 7 bases. The junction had 14 bases not matched to a gene; V was cut back by 7 bases and J by 5 bases. This CDR3 region has 17 residues. Germline values: CDR1 MNHEY, CDR2 SVGEGT. CDR3 protein: CASIASPGTVNNSPLHF. In DNA, the CDR3 is TGTGCCAGCATCGCCAGCCCGGGGACAGTGAATAATTCACCCCTCCACTTT.

This clonotype has only one observation. Since the library was made to target alpha chains, this beta chain is a stray read and its abundance is not meaningful. The chain joins TRBV20-1 to TRBJ2-7; no clear D gene. V shed 0 bases and J shed 2 bases, with 14 bases lying between them. The V gene's germline CDR1 is DFQATT and CDR2 SNEGSKA (reference sequence). There are 15 residues in the CDR3. This CDR3 reads CSARDLVVPAYEQYF. Written as DNA, the CDR3 is TGCAGTGCTAGAGATCTCGTGGTTCCCGCCTACGAGCAGTACTTC.

As concerns this clonotype: With the library built for alpha chains, this beta chain is off target and its frequency is not meaningful. The gene calls are TRBV6-2 or TRBV6-3 and TRBJ2-4; D is perhaps TRBD2 (6 bases). Between the trimmed V and J ends, which lost 2 bases and 0 bases, there was a span of 14 bases. Germline V gene data show CDR1 as MNHEY and CDR2 as SVGEGT. CDR3 length: 17 residues. The CDR3 is CASSYEVAGLAKNIQYF. DNA for the CDR3: TGTGCCAGCAGTTACGAAGTGGCGGGGCTAGCCAAAAACATTCAGTACTTC.